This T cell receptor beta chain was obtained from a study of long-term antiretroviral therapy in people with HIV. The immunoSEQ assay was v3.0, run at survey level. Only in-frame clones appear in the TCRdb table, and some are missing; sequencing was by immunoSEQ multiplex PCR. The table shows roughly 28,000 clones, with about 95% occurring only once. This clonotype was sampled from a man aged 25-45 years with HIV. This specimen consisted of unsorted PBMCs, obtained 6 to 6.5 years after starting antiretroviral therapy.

In DNA, the CDR3 is TGTGCCACTCTGGACAGGGCCTCCTACGAGCAGTACTTC. This gives the protein CATLDRASYEQYF. The V call is TRBV6-6, the J call TRBJ2-7; 8 nucleotides match TRBD1. The V and J ends lost 10 bases and 0 bases, in that order; junction bases with no gene match: 5. CDR3 size: 13 residues. The germline V gene has CDR1 MNHNY and CDR2 SVGAGI (reference sequence).